This TCR beta chain was profiled in a study of T cell repertoires in cytomegalovirus infection. General study findings and limits: Across the ex vivo response, the dominant clonotypes were HLA-C-restricted CMV-specific TCR beta clonotypes.

J was trimmed by 0 bases and V by 5 bases; bases with no gene match: 8. The CDR3 sequence is 16 residues long. Germline-derived CDR1 and CDR2 are SEHNR and FQNEAQ (reference sequence). TCRdb itself ran the reads through MiXCR, one entry per CDR3 protein. The sample holds about 320,000 distinct CDR3 sequences, 8% to 10% seen once. This clonotype was found many times. Its antigen remains unknown. The chain couples TRBV7-9 to TRBJ2-7, with TRBD2 matching 9 bases. Sequencing was performed on PBMCs. This TCR came from a human donor in good health (CMV status not recorded). Some clones in this sample may be carry-over from other donors' samples. CDR3 coding DNA: TGTGCCAGCAGCCAATATATAGCGGGGGCCTCCTACGAGCAGTACTTC. This sequence encodes CASSQYIAGASYEQYF. The full variable domain, its missing parts supplied by reference TRBV7-9 and TRBJ2-7, is DTGVSQNPRHKITKRGQNVTFRCDPISEHNRLYWYRQTLGQGPEFLTYFQNEAQLEKSRLLSDRFSAERPKGSFSTLEIQRTEQGDSAMYLCASSQYIAGASYEQYFGPGTRLTVT.